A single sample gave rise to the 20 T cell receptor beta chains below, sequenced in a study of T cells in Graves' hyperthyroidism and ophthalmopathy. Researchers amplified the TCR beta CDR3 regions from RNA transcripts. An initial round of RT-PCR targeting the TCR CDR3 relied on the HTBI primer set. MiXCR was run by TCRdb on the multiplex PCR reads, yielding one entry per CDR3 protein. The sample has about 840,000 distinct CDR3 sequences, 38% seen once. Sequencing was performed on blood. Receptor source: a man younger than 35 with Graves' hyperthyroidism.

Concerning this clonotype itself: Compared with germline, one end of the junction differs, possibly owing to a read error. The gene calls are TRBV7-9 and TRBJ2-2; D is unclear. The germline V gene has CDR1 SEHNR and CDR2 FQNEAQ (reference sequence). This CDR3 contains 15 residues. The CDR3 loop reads CASSYRAPHTGELFF. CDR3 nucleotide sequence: TGTGCCAGCAGTTACCGGGCCCCCCACACCGGAGAGCTGTTTTTT.

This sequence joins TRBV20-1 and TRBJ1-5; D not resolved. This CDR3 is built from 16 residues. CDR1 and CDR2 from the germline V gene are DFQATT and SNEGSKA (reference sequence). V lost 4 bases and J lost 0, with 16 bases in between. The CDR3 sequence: CSATEASVNSNQPQHF. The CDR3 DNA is TGCAGTGCTACCGAGGCCAGCGTGAATAGCAATCAGCCCCAGCATTTT.

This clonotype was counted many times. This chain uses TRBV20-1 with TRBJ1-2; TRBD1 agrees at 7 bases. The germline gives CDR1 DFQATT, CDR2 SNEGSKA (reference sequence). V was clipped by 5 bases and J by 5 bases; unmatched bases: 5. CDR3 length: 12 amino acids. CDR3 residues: CSARDSGYGYTF. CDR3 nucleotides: TGCAGTGCTCGGGACAGCGGGTATGGCTACACCTTC.

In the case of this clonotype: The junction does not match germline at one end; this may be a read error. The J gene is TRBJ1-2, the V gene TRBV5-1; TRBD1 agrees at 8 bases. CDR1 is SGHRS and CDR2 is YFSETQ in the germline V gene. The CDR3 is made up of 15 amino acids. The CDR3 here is CASSLGQAGRVGYTF. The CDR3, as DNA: TGTGCCAGCAGCTTGGGACAGGCCGGGAGAGTAGGCTACACCTTC.

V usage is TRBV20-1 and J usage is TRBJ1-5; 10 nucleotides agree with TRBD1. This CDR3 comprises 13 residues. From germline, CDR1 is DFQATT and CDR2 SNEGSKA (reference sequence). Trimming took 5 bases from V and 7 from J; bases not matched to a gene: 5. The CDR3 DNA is TGCAGTGCTTCCGGGACAGGGGAGCAGCCCCAGCATTTT. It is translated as CSASGTGEQPQHF.

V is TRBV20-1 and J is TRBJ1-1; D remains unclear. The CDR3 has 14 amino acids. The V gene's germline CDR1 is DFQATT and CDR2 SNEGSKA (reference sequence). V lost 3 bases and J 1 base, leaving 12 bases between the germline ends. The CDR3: CSARVGLRNTEAFF. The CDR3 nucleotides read TGCAGTGCTAGGGTGGGGTTACGGAACACTGAAGCTTTCTTT.

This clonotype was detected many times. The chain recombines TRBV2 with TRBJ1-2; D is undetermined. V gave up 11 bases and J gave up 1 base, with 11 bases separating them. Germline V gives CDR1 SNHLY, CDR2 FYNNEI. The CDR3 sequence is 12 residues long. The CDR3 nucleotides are TGTGCCTGCCCGGCGCATAACTATGGCTACACCTTC. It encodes CACPAHNYGYTF.

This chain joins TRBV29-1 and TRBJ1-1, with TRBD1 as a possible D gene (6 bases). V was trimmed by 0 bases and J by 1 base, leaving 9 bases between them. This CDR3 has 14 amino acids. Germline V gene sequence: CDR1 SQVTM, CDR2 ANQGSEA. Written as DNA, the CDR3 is TGCAGCGTTGAAGAGACGACAGGGAACACTGAAGCTTTCTTT. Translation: CSVEETTGNTEAFF.

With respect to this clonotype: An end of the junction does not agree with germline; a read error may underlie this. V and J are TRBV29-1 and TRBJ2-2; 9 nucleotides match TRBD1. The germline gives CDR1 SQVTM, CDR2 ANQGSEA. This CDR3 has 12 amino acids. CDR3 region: CSGGTGTGELLF. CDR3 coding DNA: TGCAGCGGGGGGACAGGGACGGGGGAGCTGCTTTTT.

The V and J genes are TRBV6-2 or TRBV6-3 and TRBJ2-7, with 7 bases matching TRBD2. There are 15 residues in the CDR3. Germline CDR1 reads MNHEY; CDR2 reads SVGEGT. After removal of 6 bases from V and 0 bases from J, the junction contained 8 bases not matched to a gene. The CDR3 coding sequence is TGTGCCAGCAGCTACAGCGGGGAGGGCTCCTACGAGCAGTACTTC. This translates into CASSYSGEGSYEQYF.

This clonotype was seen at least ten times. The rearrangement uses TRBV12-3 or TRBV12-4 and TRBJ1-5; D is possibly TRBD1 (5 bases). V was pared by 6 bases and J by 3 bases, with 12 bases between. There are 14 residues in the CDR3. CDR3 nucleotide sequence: TGTGCCAGCAGCTACGGGGGACTCAATCAGCCCCAGCATTTT. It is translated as CASSYGGLNQPQHF.

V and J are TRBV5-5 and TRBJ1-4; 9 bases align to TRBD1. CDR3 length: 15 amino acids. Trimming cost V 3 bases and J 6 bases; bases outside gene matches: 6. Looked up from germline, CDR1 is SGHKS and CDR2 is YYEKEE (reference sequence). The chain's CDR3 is CASSSSRTGDEKLFF. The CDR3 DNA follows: TGTGCCAGCAGCTCCAGCCGGACAGGGGATGAAAAACTGTTTTTT.

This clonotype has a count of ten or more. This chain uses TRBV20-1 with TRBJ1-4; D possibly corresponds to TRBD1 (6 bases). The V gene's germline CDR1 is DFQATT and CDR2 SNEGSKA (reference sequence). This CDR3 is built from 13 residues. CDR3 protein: CSTPGQINEKLFF. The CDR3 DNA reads TGCAGCACTCCCGGACAGATTAATGAAAAACTGTTTTTT.

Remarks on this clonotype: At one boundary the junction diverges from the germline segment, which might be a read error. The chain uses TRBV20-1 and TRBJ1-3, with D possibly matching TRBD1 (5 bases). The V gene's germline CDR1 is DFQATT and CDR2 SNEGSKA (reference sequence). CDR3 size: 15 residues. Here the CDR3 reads CSARVGGWAGNTIYF. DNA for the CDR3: TGCAGTGCCAGAGTGGGGGGATGGGCTGGAAACACCATATATTTT.

The DNA of the CDR3 is TGTGCCAGTAGTATATGGTCCGGGAACACCGGGGAGCTGTTTTTT. This sequence encodes CASSIWSGNTGELFF. V gene TRBV11-1 combines with J gene TRBJ2-2; D is undetermined. V lost 9 bases and J lost 1, with 15 bases in between. Germline V gene data show CDR1 as SGHAT and CDR2 as FQDESV (reference sequence). The CDR3 has 15 residues.

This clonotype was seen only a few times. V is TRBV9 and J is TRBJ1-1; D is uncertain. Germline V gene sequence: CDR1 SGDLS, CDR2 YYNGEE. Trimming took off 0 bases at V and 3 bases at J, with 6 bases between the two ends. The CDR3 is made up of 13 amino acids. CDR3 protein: CASSVELYTEAFF. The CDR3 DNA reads TGTGCCAGCAGCGTAGAGCTCTACACTGAAGCTTTCTTT. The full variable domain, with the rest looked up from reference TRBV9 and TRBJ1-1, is DSGVTQTPKHLITATGQRVTLRCSPRSGDLSVYWYQQSLDQGLQFLIQYYNGEERAKGNILERFSAQQFPDLHSELNLSSLELGDSALYFCASSVELYTEAFFGQGTRLTVV.

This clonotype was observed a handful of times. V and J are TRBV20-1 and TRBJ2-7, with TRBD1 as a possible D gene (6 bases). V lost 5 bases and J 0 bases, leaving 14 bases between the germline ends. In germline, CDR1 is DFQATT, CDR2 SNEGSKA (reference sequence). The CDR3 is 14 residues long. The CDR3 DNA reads TGCAGTGCTCCTAGGACAGATAGCTCCTACGAGCAGTACTTC. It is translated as CSAPRTDSSYEQYF.

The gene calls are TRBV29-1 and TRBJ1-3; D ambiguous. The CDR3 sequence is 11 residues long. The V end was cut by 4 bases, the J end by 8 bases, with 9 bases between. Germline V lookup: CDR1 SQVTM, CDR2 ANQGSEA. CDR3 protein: CSVGTRDTIYF. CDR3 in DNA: TGCAGCGTTGGGACGAGGGACACCATATATTTT.

This CDR3 is CASSSGTGAYQETQYF. The CDR3 DNA reads TGTGCCAGCAGCTCTGGGACAGGGGCGTACCAAGAGACCCAGTACTTC. The J gene is TRBJ2-5, the V gene TRBV11-3; TRBD1 aligns across 10 bases. The CDR3 extends over 16 amino acids. With V trimmed by 4 bases and J by 0 bases, 5 bases remained unmatched. Germline V gene data show CDR1 as SGHNT and CDR2 as YENEEA.

CDR3 coding DNA: TGTGCCAGCACCCCTGGACCGAGGGGCGCTGAAGCTTTCTTT. It is translated as CASTPGPRGAEAFF. V and J are TRBV12-3 or TRBV12-4 and TRBJ1-1, with D possibly being TRBD1 (5 bases). The CDR3 has 14 residues. The V end was cut by 7 bases, the J end by 6 bases, with 18 bases between.